Following are 18 T cell receptor beta chains from one sample sequenced in a study of T cell repertoires in cytomegalovirus infection. A single record per CDR3 protein comes from TCRdb applying MiXCR to the reads. The sample consists of 290,000 or so distinct CDR3 sequences, about a quarter of them appearing once. Sequences were obtained from PBMCs. These receptors were taken from a human donor in good health (CMV status not recorded). Some clones in this sample may be carry-over from other donors' samples.

A few counts support this clonotype. This rearrangement joins TRBV11-2 to TRBJ2-5, with 7 bases identical to TRBD1. In germline, CDR1 is SGHAT, CDR2 FQNNGV. The CDR3 spans 15 residues. V dropped 5 bases and J dropped 5; count of bases not matched to a gene: 11. As DNA, the CDR3 is TGTGCCAGCAGCCCCAGGGACAGCTGGTGGGAGACCCAGTACTTC. Translated: CASSPRDSWWETQYF.

This clonotype has a handful of counts. This chain links TRBV29-1 with TRBJ2-2; D call uncertain. From germline, CDR1 is SQVTM and CDR2 ANQGSEA. V was trimmed by 6 bases and J by 0 bases, leaving 11 bases between them. CDR3 size: 14 residues. The CDR3 DNA reads as TGCAGCGTGTTAGGGAATGCGAACACCGGGGAGCTGTTTTTT. Translating gives CSVLGNANTGELFF.

This clonotype was observed a single time. V and J are TRBV2 and TRBJ2-1; 9 bases are a match to TRBD1. Germline V gives CDR1 SNHLY, CDR2 FYNNEI. Unmatched junction bases numbered 2, after V lost 3 bases and J lost 8 bases. The length of the CDR3 is 13 residues. The CDR3 sequence: CASSDTGGDEQFF. Here the CDR3 DNA reads TGTGCCAGCAGTGATACAGGGGGCGATGAGCAGTTCTTC.

This clonotype was recorded many times. The chain joins TRBV5-4 to TRBJ2-4; the D gene is possibly TRBD2 (6 bases). This CDR3 spans 15 amino acids. Trimming removed 0 bases from V and 7 bases from J, with 14 bases in between. Germline V gene lookup returns CDR1 SGHNT and CDR2 YYREEE (reference sequence). This CDR3 is CASSLEGSGRNIQYF. CDR3 DNA: TGTGCCAGCAGCTTGGAAGGTTCAGGGAGGAACATTCAGTACTTC.

Ten or more counts support this clonotype. The V call is TRBV7-6, the J call TRBJ2-7; 10 nucleotides agree with TRBD2. Germline V gene lookup returns CDR1 SGHVS and CDR2 FNYEAQ. With 4 bases clipped from V and 1 base from J, the junction kept 4 bases outside the gene matches. There are 15 residues in the CDR3. CDR3 protein: CASSSQLAGSYEQYF. In nucleotides, the CDR3 is TGTGCCAGCAGCTCCCAACTAGCGGGGTCCTACGAGCAGTACTTC.

In this sample, this clonotype turned up once. V is TRBV10-3 and J is TRBJ2-1; unclear D gene. The V gene lost 0 bases and the J gene lost 0 bases, with 6 bases spanning the gap. Germline lookup yields CDR1 ENHRY and CDR2 SYGVKD. This CDR3 is built from 15 residues. The CDR3 loop is CAISESGISYNEQFF. Written as DNA, the CDR3 is TGTGCCATCAGTGAGTCTGGGATCTCCTACAATGAGCAGTTCTTC.

The rearrangement uses TRBV7-2 and TRBJ1-2, with 8 nucleotides matching TRBD1. This CDR3 is built from 15 residues. Trimming at V came to 4 bases and at J to 7 bases, leaving 11 bases not matched to a gene. Germline V gene lookup returns CDR1 SGHTA and CDR2 FQGNSA. The DNA of the CDR3 is TGTGCCAGCAGCTCGACGAAGGACAGGGCGGTTGGCTACACCTTC. Its translation is CASSSTKDRAVGYTF. The full variable domain, its missing parts supplied by reference TRBV7-2 and TRBJ1-2, is GAGVSQSPSNKVTEKGKDVELRCDPISGHTALYWYRQSLGQGLEFLIYFQGNSAPDKSGLPSDRFSAERTGGSVSTLTIQRTQQEDSAVYLCASSSTKDRAVGYTFGSGTRLTVV.

The CDR3 loop is CASSARGQPQHF. The CDR3 DNA sequence: TGTGCCAGCAGCGCCAGGGGACAGCCCCAGCATTTT. The chain employs TRBV5-5 and TRBJ1-5, with D tentatively TRBD1 (6 bases). V was shortened by 4 bases and J by 7 bases, with 9 bases between the two germline ends. This CDR3 is 12 amino acids long. Germline V gene data show CDR1 as SGHKS and CDR2 as YYEKEE (reference sequence).

The chain couples TRBV6-2 or TRBV6-3 to TRBJ2-3, with D perhaps given as TRBD1 or TRBD2 (5 bases each). The V gene's germline CDR1 is MNHEY and CDR2 SVGEGT. Trimming took off 4 bases at V and 2 bases at J, with 13 bases between the two ends. The CDR3 has 15 amino acids. This CDR3 reads CASSWGRTYTDTQYF. CDR3 nucleotides: TGTGCCAGCAGTTGGGGACGGACGTACACAGATACGCAGTATTTT.

V usage is TRBV2 and J usage is TRBJ1-1, with D uncertain. The length of the CDR3 is 12 residues. V lost 6 bases and J 9 bases, leaving 14 bases between the germline ends. Germline CDR1 SNHLY, CDR2 FYNNEI. In nucleotides, the CDR3 is TGTGCCAGCAGCCCGGCGAGCAACCAAGCTTTCTTT. Translated, it gives CASSPASNQAFF.

This clonotype was seen just once. The gene calls are TRBV29-1 and TRBJ1-2; D is perhaps TRBD1 (5 bases). Germline CDR1 is SQVTM and CDR2 is ANQGSEA. The V end lost 7 bases, the J end lost 8 bases, and 17 bases lay between the germline ends. The CDR3 extends over 12 amino acids. CDR3 protein: CSAALGRRGYTF. The CDR3 bases are TGCAGCGCCGCTCTGGGGCGTCGAGGCTACACCTTC. The full variable domain, in which reference TRBV29-1 and TRBJ1-2 provide the parts outside the CDR3, is SAVISQKPSRDICQRGTSLTIQCQVDSQVTMMFWYRQQPGQSLTLIATANQGSEATYESGFVIDKFPISRPNLTFSTLTVSNMSPEDSSIYLCSAALGRRGYTFGSGTRLTVV.

This clonotype was counted at least ten times. V and J are TRBV7-2 and TRBJ2-2; possibly TRBD2 for D (5 bases). Trimming stripped 1 base from V and 5 bases from J, with 8 bases between. The germline CDR1 and CDR2 sequences are SGHTA and FQGNSA. The CDR3 loop spans 14 amino acids. This CDR3 reads CASSLVRGTGELFF. In DNA form, the CDR3 reads TGTGCCAGCAGCTTAGTTCGCGGGACCGGGGAGCTGTTTTTT.

This clonotype has just a few counts. The chain combines TRBV27 with TRBJ2-2; D possibly corresponds to TRBD1 (6 bases). CDR1 is MNHEY, CDR2 SMNVEV, per germline (reference sequence). Trimming removed 4 bases from V and 5 bases from J, with 8 bases in between. CDR3 length: 13 residues. The CDR3 DNA sequence: TGTGCCAGCAGTTACAGGGAAACCGGGGAGCTGTTTTTT. Amino acid sequence: CASSYRETGELFF.

The table lists this clonotype with many counts. The V call is TRBV7-8, the J call TRBJ2-7; 9 bases line up with TRBD2. V trimming: 5 bases; J trimming: 1 base; junction bases outside the gene matches: 6. CDR1 is SGHVS, CDR2 FQNEAQ, per germline. CDR3 length equals 15 residues. This chain's CDR3 is CASSLGLAPSYEQYF. CDR3 coding DNA: TGTGCCAGCAGCCTCGGACTAGCGCCGTCCTACGAGCAGTACTTC. The complete variable domain, with remaining parts taken from reference TRBV7-8 and TRBJ2-7, reads GAGVSQSPRYKVAKRGQDVALRCDPISGHVSLFWYQQALGQGPEFLTYFQNEAQLDKSGLPSDRFFAERPEGSVSTLKIQRTQQEDSAVYLCASSLGLAPSYEQYFGPGTRLTVT.

The chain is built from TRBV18 and TRBJ2-7, with a weak D call TRBD2 (5 bases). This CDR3 comprises 14 residues. With 2 bases removed from V and 2 bases from J, the gap between germline ends came to 10 bases. Germline-derived CDR1 and CDR2 are KGHSH and LQKENI. The CDR3 protein is CASSPFSGTYEQYF. The CDR3 DNA follows: TGTGCCAGCTCACCATTTTCGGGAACCTACGAGCAGTACTTC.

In its sample, this clonotype was seen many times. This chain joins TRBV7-2 and TRBJ1-2; TRBD1 matches 11 bases. V shed 5 bases and J 4 bases; nucleotides not matched to a gene: 6. Germline V gene data show CDR1 as SGHTA and CDR2 as FQGNSA. The CDR3 length is 15 residues. The CDR3 DNA sequence: TGTGCCAGCAGCACGGACAGGGGGCGATCCTATGGCTACACCTTC. Protein: CASSTDRGRSYGYTF.

The chain is built from TRBV7-9 and TRBJ2-2, with D perhaps assigned TRBD1 or TRBD2 (5 bases each). Germline loops: CDR1 SEHNR, CDR2 FQNEAQ (reference sequence). V was cut by 4 bases and J by 0 bases, with 15 bases left in between. This CDR3 contains 17 residues. CDR3 amino acids: CASSSPRGATNTGELFF. CDR3 sequence (DNA): TGTGCCAGCAGCTCTCCTCGGGGCGCAACGAACACCGGGGAGCTGTTTTTT.

This clonotype was observed many times. V usage is TRBV20-1 and J usage is TRBJ1-2, with no clear D. This CDR3 is built from 10 residues. Germline lookup yields CDR1 DFQATT and CDR2 SNEGSKA (reference sequence). Trimming stripped 6 bases from V and 4 bases from J, with 6 bases between. Here the CDR3 DNA reads TGCAGTGCCTATCGCTATGGCTACACCTTC. It encodes CSAYRYGYTF.